The T cell receptor beta chain described here comes from a study of shared clonotypes between healthy human individuals (dated by TCRdb to the early 2020s). At the level of the whole study: Two women and a few men aged 18 to 49 years were included in the cohort. For each donor, CD4 naive and CD4 memory were each given three plates, CD8 naive was given two plates, and CD8 memory was given one plate. To estimate repertoire size and how much clonotypes are shared between individuals, the study performed deep sequencing of blood TCR repertoires from about five healthy adults. Libraries were prepared and TCR repertoires were sequenced by different laboratories using diverse techniques, in order to increase sequencing depth and limit assay-specific biases. Each donor's leukapheresis produced roughly between roughly 0.9 and 9 billion PBMCs. Paper-wide results and their limitations: Compared with non-shared clonotypes, clonotypes shared by all four sorted-subset donors had higher generation probabilities. Pairwise subsampling indicated that sequencing depth was expected to affect the degree of clonotype sharing among donors. Incomplete sequencing was indicated by rarefaction of sorted-subset datasets, despite the large sequencing depth. Sharing across a few donors was observed for approximately 5% of naive CD4, 3.5% of naive CD8, roughly 2.4% of memory CD4, and about 0.4% of memory CD8 clonotypes. The small number of donors limited the genetic and exposure-history diversity represented. Estimated clonotype richness was generally larger for naive than for memory subsets. Sampling was restricted to blood, and TCR repertoires in tissue are likely to differ from TCR repertoires in blood.

A word on this clone: Its antigen specificity is not known. It has no much larger one-base neighbor in the sample; base qualities were not kept.

The CDR3 holds 12 amino acids from the cysteine to the phenylalanine. Only CDR3 DNA is held: 36 bases, read in frame from base 1. The junction carries 8 bases between V and J, which are trimmed by 7 bases and 1 base respectively. CDR1 and CDR2 (ENHRY, SYGVKD) derive from the germline V gene. For the CD8 naive samples, CD45RO-negative cells were positively selected for CCR7, yielding a CD45RA+CCR7+ population from which TemRA cells were excluded. The donors were healthy, HIV-negative adults with no recently reported acute infections or vaccinations. Only Caucasian adults living in Nashville, Tennessee, USA were represented among the donors. After blood collection by leukapheresis, PBMCs were isolated using Ficoll-Histopaque density gradient centrifugation and then cryopreserved in the vapor phase of liquid nitrogen. Purity and quantity of every magnetically sorted T cell population were checked by analytical flow cytometry. Genomic DNA was isolated from each sorted fraction and quantified by UV absorbance on a Nanodrop 2000c.

Using the deep immunoSEQ assay, multiplex PCR amplified TCR CDR3 regions from genomic DNA. Extracted genomic DNA from each cell subset was distributed evenly across all wells of several immunoSEQ 96-well plates, and each plate was treated as a replicate. For sorted subsets, about 220 ng of genomic DNA, equivalent to about 30,000 T cell genomes, went into each replicate PCR. Purified libraries were measured with a Qubit 3.0 fluorometer, size-checked on a Bioanalyzer 2100, and measured again with the KAPA Library Quantification kit. Every immunoSEQ 96-well plate was sequenced on a dedicated single-read 150-cycle Illumina NextSeq 550 flow cell. Per the source publication's procedure: Because the immunoSEQ output held only junctional sequences and lacked quality scores, the filtering could not match the filtering applied to full-length reads. To assign V/J genes and CDR3, sequences were annotated using PyIR, a Python wrapper for IgBLAST v1.9, with IMGT germline references. Reads with weak V/J assignments (E-value above 1e-6), missing CDR3, stop codons, out-of-frame junctions, or ambiguous translated residues were removed. A V3J clonotype was defined by an identical inferred V gene, J gene, and CDR3 amino acid sequence. Percentage overlap between repertoires was computed as shared unique clonotypes divided by the size of the smaller repertoire. Repertoire richness was assessed with RTK rarefaction, the Chao1 estimator, and Recon v2.1 estimates of unobserved clonotypes. Generation probabilities for all TCRbeta clonotypes obtained by the gDNA method from a handful of donors were computed using OLGA. TCRdb mirrors the immuneACCESS table, restricted to in-frame sequences. Some clones are absent from its copies; in checked studies, under half trace to an unresolved V gene, and the reason for the others is unknown. Clonal size and the V and J genes are those of that table, whereas D and trimming came from the DNA. The sample data list fewer than 800,000 clones, and roughly 94% of these were observed just once. The ten largest clones represent about a quarter of the sample.

This sequence uses TRBV10-3 and TRBJ2-7, with the D gene tentatively TRBD1 or TRBD2, based on 5 matching bases in each. Source material: naive CD8+ T cells sorted from blood. What the cell subset or site label conveys for this sample: CD45RA+CCR7+. The sequence derives from a man between 25 and 39 years old in good health. This receptor has the CDR3 CAIKEGSYEQYF. The nucleotide sequence is given as TGTGCCATCAAAGAGGGGTCCTACGAGCAGTACTTC.